Each of the 28 T cell receptor beta chains below was sequenced from the same sample in a study of naive and memory T cell subsets. An equimolar mix of two oligonucleotides served as the beta constant-region primer for TRBC1 and TRBC2. Nested alpha and beta constant-region primers with the SP2 primer drove four PCR rounds on ligated cDNA. Via MiXCR, TCRdb re-called the UMI-ligation and nested PCR reads, giving one row per CDR3 protein. The sample has 150,000 or so distinct CDR3 sequences, 20% to 25% seen once. For these TCRs, the target antigens are not known. General study points: Especially in CD8 cells, naive repertoires contained a few larger clonotypes, possibly CD45RA-re-expressing memory cells.

The sample comprised naive CD4+ T cells from blood. These receptors all come from a human donor in good health.

This clonotype was seen repeatedly, ten times or more. The chain joins TRBV6-2 or TRBV6-3 to TRBJ2-1; a weak D match, TRBD2 (6 bases). The CDR3 consists of 15 residues. Trimming pared 2 bases from V and 8 bases from J, leaving 16 bases between. CDR1 and CDR2 from the germline V gene are MNHEY and SVGEGT. This CDR3 reads CASSYVAGSGYEQFF. For the CDR3, the DNA is TGTGCCAGCAGTTACGTTGCGGGAAGCGGGTATGAGCAGTTCTTC.

The chain has TRBV28 and TRBJ2-1; 14 nucleotides agree with TRBD2. The CDR3 sequence is 17 residues long. The germline V gene encodes CDR1 MDHEN and CDR2 SYDVKM. V trimming: 4 bases; J trimming: 4 bases; junction bases outside the gene matches: 6. The CDR3 protein is CASSSGLAGALYNEQFF. The CDR3 nucleotides read TGTGCCAGCAGTTCGGGACTAGCGGGAGCCCTATACAATGAGCAGTTCTTC.

The chain employs TRBV5-4 and TRBJ1-6; D not certain. The V gene's germline CDR1 is SGHNT and CDR2 YYREEE (reference sequence). V was pared by 4 bases and J by 9 bases, with 14 bases between. This CDR3 is built from 14 residues. As DNA, the CDR3 is TGTGCCAGCAGCCCCTGGCAGCCCGGTTCACCCCTCCACTTT. The encoded protein is CASSPWQPGSPLHF.

This clonotype was found a few times. The chain employs TRBV20-1 and TRBJ2-1; D gene uncertain. The germline CDR1 and CDR2 sequences are DFQATT and SNEGSKA (reference sequence). The CDR3 consists of 14 residues. The germline V and J ends were trimmed by 3 bases and 4 bases, with 13 bases remaining between them. CDR3 DNA: TGCAGTGCTAGGGGTGGGCGTTCATACAATGAGCAGTTCTTC. Translating gives CSARGGRSYNEQFF.

The chain employs TRBV7-9 and TRBJ1-5; D possibly corresponds to TRBD1 (5 bases). CDR3 length equals 17 residues. V was pared by 3 bases and J by 2 bases, with 17 bases between. Germline loops: CDR1 SEHNR, CDR2 FQNEAQ (reference sequence). CDR3 bases: TGTGCCAGCAGCTTCGCTCAGGGAGTACGGGGCAATCAGCCCCAGCATTTT. The encoded protein is CASSFAQGVRGNQPQHF.

The chain recombines TRBV7-8 with TRBJ2-1; 11 bases fit TRBD2. From germline, CDR1 is SGHVS and CDR2 FQNEAQ. The CDR3 length is 15 residues. V lost 3 bases and J lost 6; bases outside the gene matches: 4. The CDR3 DNA is TGTGCCAGCAGCTTCCGACTAGCGGGGTTCAATGAGCAGTTCTTC. It specifies CASSFRLAGFNEQFF.

The gene calls are TRBV4-1 and TRBJ2-1, with D perhaps assigned TRBD1 or TRBD2 (5 bases each). Trimming removed 5 bases at V and 1 base at J, with 12 bases between. In germline, CDR1 is MGHRA, CDR2 YSYEKL. The CDR3 runs to 15 residues. The CDR3 coding sequence is TGCGCCAGCAGCTTCCTGGGGGTATCCTACAATGAGCAGTTCTTC. It yields the protein CASSFLGVSYNEQFF.

This clonotype has ten or more counts. V gene TRBV6-1 combines with J gene TRBJ1-1; tentative D call: TRBD1 (6 bases). With 3 bases removed from V and 1 base from J, the gap between germline ends came to 9 bases. This CDR3 has 14 amino acids. CDR1 MNHNS and CDR2 SASEGT come from the germline V gene. The CDR3 protein is CASSDTGRNTEAFF. In DNA, the CDR3 is TGTGCCAGCAGTGATACAGGGAGGAACACTGAAGCTTTCTTT.

This clonotype was seen ten or more times. The chain employs TRBV14 and TRBJ2-3; 8 bases are a match to TRBD2. The V gene end was trimmed by 4 bases and the J gene end by 5 bases; junction bases not matched to a gene: 5. The CDR3 is 14 amino acids. In germline, CDR1 is SGHDN, CDR2 FVKESK. CDR3 amino acids: CASSPRLAGDTQYF. The CDR3 DNA follows: TGTGCCAGCAGCCCTCGTCTAGCGGGAGATACGCAGTATTTT. Using reference TRBV14 and TRBJ2-3 for the parts outside the CDR3, the full variable domain is EAGVTQFPSHSVIEKGQTVTLRCDPISGHDNLYWYRRVMGKEIKFLLHFVKESKQDESGMPNNRFLAERTGGTYSTLKVQPAELEDSGVYFCASSPRLAGDTQYFGPGTRLTVL.

This clonotype was seen a few times. The chain is built from TRBV29-1 and TRBJ2-5, with D possibly being TRBD1 (6 bases). V lost 6 bases and J 5 bases, leaving 19 bases between the germline ends. The germline V gene has CDR1 SQVTM and CDR2 ANQGSEA. This CDR3 has 14 residues. This CDR3 is CSVDRDTGTETQYF. The CDR3 nucleotides are TGCAGCGTCGACCGTGACACAGGGACGGAGACCCAGTACTTC.

The chain joins TRBV5-1 to TRBJ1-1, with no clear D. This CDR3 comprises 14 residues. V was clipped by 2 bases and J by 5 bases, with 13 bases between them. CDR1 and CDR2 from the germline V gene are SGHRS and YFSETQ. CDR3 protein: CASSLALGGTEAFF. As DNA, the CDR3 is TGCGCCAGCAGCTTAGCTCTTGGAGGGACTGAAGCTTTCTTT.

The gene calls are TRBV12-3 or TRBV12-4 and TRBJ2-1; 8 bases line up with TRBD2. The CDR3 loop spans 15 amino acids. The V and J ends lost 2 bases and 10 bases, in that order; junction bases with no gene match: 10. CDR3 loop: CASSLREVAGREQFF. CDR3 DNA sequence: TGTGCCAGCAGTTTAAGGGAGGTAGCGGGAAGGGAGCAGTTCTTC.

The chain links TRBV2 to TRBJ2-5, with D perhaps being TRBD1 or TRBD2 (6 bases each). CDR3 length: 14 residues. V was cut by 3 bases and J by 5 bases, with 13 bases left in between. Germline CDR1 SNHLY, CDR2 FYNNEI. DNA of the CDR3: TGTGCCAGCAGTGATAACGGGGGCTCGGAGACCCAGTACTTC. It is translated as CASSDNGGSETQYF.

This clonotype was counted a few times. The rearrangement uses TRBV5-1 and TRBJ2-4, with D perhaps TRBD1 (6 bases). The germline V and J ends were trimmed by 3 bases and 0 bases, with 25 bases remaining between them. There are 20 residues in the CDR3. Germline-derived CDR1 and CDR2 are SGHRS and YFSETQ. Here the CDR3 reads CASSSVPLDRLILAKNIQYF. DNA of the CDR3: TGCGCCAGCAGCTCGGTACCACTGGACAGATTAATACTAGCCAAAAACATTCAGTACTTC.

This clonotype showed up many times. V and J are TRBV4-1 and TRBJ2-3; the D gene is possibly TRBD1 (8 bases). CDR1 MGHRA and CDR2 YSYEKL come from the germline V gene. V lost 2 bases and J 0 bases, leaving 21 bases between the germline ends. The length of the CDR3 is 19 residues. CDR3 amino acids: CASSQLPNRGGTSTDTQYF. As DNA, the CDR3 is TGCGCCAGCAGCCAACTTCCGAACAGGGGGGGAACTAGCACAGATACGCAGTATTTT.

CDR3 in amino acids: CASRTISGKQALNNEQFF. In DNA, the CDR3 is TGTGCCAGCAGGACAATTAGCGGGAAACAGGCACTCAACAATGAGCAGTTCTTC. The chain is built from TRBV6-2 or TRBV6-3 and TRBJ2-1, with 8 nucleotides matching TRBD2. Germline V gene lookup returns CDR1 MNHEY and CDR2 SVGEGT. This CDR3 is built from 18 residues. Losses at the gene ends were 6 bases for V and 5 bases for J; bases not matched to a gene: 18.

The CDR3 DNA is TGCAGCGTCGCCCGGACTAGCGGGAGTATAGATACGCAGTATTTT. Translated: CSVARTSGSIDTQYF. The rearrangement joins TRBV29-1 to TRBJ2-3; 13 bases align to TRBD2. Germline V lookup: CDR1 SQVTM, CDR2 ANQGSEA. The V gene end was trimmed by 6 bases and the J gene end by 5 bases; junction bases not matched to a gene: 8. CDR3 length equals 15 residues.

This clonotype occurred a few times. The V gene is TRBV7-9, the J gene TRBJ2-3, with 7 bases identical to TRBD2. Germline V gene sequence: CDR1 SEHNR, CDR2 FQNEAQ (reference sequence). The V segment lost 3 bases and the J segment 0 bases; nucleotides outside the gene matches: 6. The CDR3 contains 16 residues. The CDR3: CASSLGGSRSTDTQYF. The CDR3 nucleotides read TGTGCCAGCAGCTTGGGCGGGAGCCGGAGCACAGATACGCAGTATTTT.

The chain employs TRBV29-1 and TRBJ2-2, with D perhaps being TRBD1 or TRBD2 (5 bases each). V was shortened by 4 bases and J by 5 bases, with 11 bases between the two germline ends. CDR3 length equals 13 residues. Germline CDR1 and CDR2: SQVTM and ANQGSEA. In DNA, the CDR3 is TGCAGCGTTGCCAGGGACCGGACCGGGGAGCTGTTTTTT. Encoded protein: CSVARDRTGELFF.

This clonotype was observed many times. V and J are TRBV29-1 and TRBJ2-1, with D possibly being TRBD2 (5 bases). Germline values: CDR1 SQVTM, CDR2 ANQGSEA. V was pared by 0 bases and J by 1 base, with 10 bases between. The CDR3 sequence is 15 residues long. Written as DNA, the CDR3 is TGCAGCGTTGAAGATTTAGAGGGATCCTACAATGAGCAGTTCTTC. It is translated as CSVEDLEGSYNEQFF.

The chain carries TRBV20-1 and TRBJ2-7; D remains ambiguous. The ends were cut back, 4 bases at V and 2 bases at J, with 18 bases in the middle. Germline V CDR1 and CDR2: DFQATT, SNEGSKA (reference sequence). This CDR3 has 15 residues. The chain's CDR3 is CSATLRHGRAYEQYF. In DNA, the CDR3 is TGCAGTGCTACCCTGAGGCACGGACGAGCCTACGAGCAGTACTTC.

This clonotype came up a few times. This chain uses TRBV12-3 or TRBV12-4 with TRBJ1-1; D is undetermined. There are 14 residues in the CDR3. V gave up 5 bases and J gave up 1 base, with 11 bases separating them. The CDR3 bases are TGTGCCAGCAGTCTGGACGGAACGAACACTGAAGCTTTCTTT. Amino acid sequence: CASSLDGTNTEAFF.

A few counts support this clonotype. The chain's CDR3 is CASSTGFEQYF. For the CDR3, the DNA is TGTGCCAGCAGTACAGGGTTCGAGCAGTACTTC. V usage is TRBV12-3 or TRBV12-4 and J usage is TRBJ2-7; tentatively, D is TRBD1 (6 bases). Trimming took 5 bases from V and 6 from J, leaving 8 bases between them. This CDR3 has 11 residues.

This chain links TRBV19 with TRBJ1-5, with unresolved D. The V gene's germline CDR1 is LNHDA and CDR2 SQIVND (reference sequence). The CDR3 is made up of 14 amino acids. V lost 0 bases to trimming and J lost 6 bases, with 9 bases between them. Written as DNA, the CDR3 is TGTGCCAGTAGTATAGATCTTCCCGCTCAGCCCCAGCATTTT. Protein: CASSIDLPAQPQHF.

This clonotype was seen only once. This chain joins TRBV28 and TRBJ2-7; possible D gene TRBD2, 5 bases. CDR1 is MDHEN, CDR2 SYDVKM, per germline. V dropped 10 bases and J dropped 4 bases, with 14 bases sitting between them. The CDR3 loop spans 12 amino acids. The CDR3 DNA reads TGTGCCATCATGCCTCGGGGTTACGAGCAGTACTTC. This sequence encodes CAIMPRGYEQYF.

This chain connects TRBV30 to TRBJ1-4, with D possibly matching TRBD1 (5 bases). V was shortened by 3 bases and J by 11 bases, with 10 bases between the two germline ends. CDR3 length: 11 residues. Germline lookup yields CDR1 GTSNPN and CDR2 SVGIG (reference sequence). The CDR3 sequence is CAWSREWKLFF. For the CDR3, the DNA is TGTGCCTGGAGCAGGGAGTGGAAACTGTTTTTT. The variable domain in full, with the rest retrieved from reference TRBV30 and TRBJ1-4, is SQTIHQWPATLVQPVGSPLSLECTVEGTSNPNLYWYRQAAGRGLQLLFYSVGIGQISSEVPQNLSASRPQDRQFILSSKKLLLSDSGFYLCAWSREWKLFFGSGTQLSVL.

The chain recombines TRBV6-5 with TRBJ2-7, with a possible D match to TRBD2 (6 bases). Per germline, CDR1 MNHEY and CDR2 SVGAGI. Trimming left V 6 bases short and J 6 bases short, with 18 bases between. This CDR3 has 14 amino acids. The CDR3 DNA follows: TGTGCCAGCAGAAGGGACTTTCACCCCTTCGAGCAGTACTTC. Translated, it gives CASRRDFHPFEQYF.

The V gene is TRBV20-1, the J gene TRBJ2-3, with unresolved D. CDR3 length equals 13 residues. V lost 3 bases and J lost 2, with 9 bases in between. The germline CDR1 and CDR2 sequences are DFQATT and SNEGSKA (reference sequence). The CDR3 region has the DNA TGCAGTGCTAGGGATGGACCCACAGATACGCAGTATTTT. Its translation: CSARDGPTDTQYF.